This T cell receptor beta chain was identified in a study of regulatory T cells in long-lasting Graves disease. This clonotype was observed at least ten times. Its antigen is currently unknown. The study's findings and limits: Public clonotype sharing was higher in persistent than newly diagnosed patients.

Construction of TCR beta libraries relied on iRepertoire HTBI primers and on Arm-PCR targeting CDR3 regions. In TCRdb, the multiplex PCR reads were re-called with MiXCR into one record per CDR3 protein. Of some 250,000 distinct CDR3 sequences listed, about 20% are singletons. Trimming left V 7 bases short and J 7 bases short, with 13 bases between. Looked up from germline, CDR1 is SNHLY and CDR2 is FYNNEI. This CDR3 is 13 amino acids long. Regarding time point: newly diagnosed GD, antithyroid drugs for less than 3 months. The TCR library used RNA extracted from PBMCs. The same sample was also studied in work on T cells in Graves' hyperthyroidism and ophthalmopathy.

This TCR came from a woman between 25 and 40 years old with Graves disease. This specimen was peripheral blood mononuclear cells (PBMCs), taken at new diagnosis, from a patient treated with antithyroid drugs. This rearrangement joins TRBV2 to TRBJ1-4, with D possibly matching TRBD1 (6 bases). CDR3 DNA sequence: TGTGCCAGCACGACAGGAATGGGTGAAAAACTGTTTTTT. This translates into CASTTGMGEKLFF.